This TCR beta chain was sequenced for a study of cytomegalovirus exposure and HLA in healthy donors (dated 2017 in TCRdb). Study-level background: According to an earlier analysis of several hundred of the donors, about 180 million T cells yielded 117 million unique TCR beta sequences and 276 Gb of sequence data. An early release that covered approximately 600 HLA-typed donors contained around 300 gigabases of sequencing data and tens of millions of unique TCR sequences. Of the 300 to 450 genotyped donors, 70% to 90% were placed in the genetic ancestry cluster associated with self-reported Caucasian donors. The aim of the study was to test whether cataloging public T cell receptors could identify signatures of past pathogen exposure. The study profiled the T cell repertoires of 666 subjects by immunosequencing and related them to cytomegalovirus serostatus. Besides the first cohort of under 700 subjects, a separate validation cohort made up of over 95 different subjects was used. The study combined high-throughput TCR immunosequencing, statistical association of individual TCRs with disease status, and machine learning to predict cytomegalovirus infection status. In a later analysis, previously published TCR beta repertoires from some 640 donors were re-analyzed and high-resolution HLA genotyping was added so that TCR occurrence patterns could be studied. The later analysis used no new phenotypic data to find candidate immune exposures, relying instead on TCR beta sequences and their occurrence across donors. To decide whether each TCR beta V gene segment behaved as functional or pseudogenic, an earlier analysis of nearly 600 of the donors relied on high-throughput TCR beta sequencing. Donor age, sex, ethnicity and CMV serostatus were compiled together with the repertoire data. In a later genetic analysis, genome-wide SNP genotypes for about three fifths of the roughly 670 donors were used, and that subset was treated as a discovery cohort. All discovery cohort repertoires had been generated on a single sequencing platform. HLA typing included class I and class II loci at four-digit resolution. Typing coverage varied by locus: about 620-640 donors for A, B, C, DRB1 and DQB1; roughly 500 for DQA1; around 570 for DPA1; roughly 470 for DPB1. About five DR-DQ haplotypes were treated as single units for association and clustering because of strong linkage in the cohort. Across under 500 genotyped donors of the cohort, an average of roughly 200,000 unique TCR beta nucleotide sequences per donor were sequenced, and approximately 17% of those sequences were non-productive. What the work shows at the level of the full study, not this receptor alone: A later genetic analysis reported fewer N-insertions in productive TCRs among donors in an Asian-associated ancestry cluster than the roughly 700-donor mean. CMV serostatus was the only immune exposure information available for the cohort. Most TCR sequences were seen in very few donors, while some public TCRs were found in many individuals. Because HLA typing was missing for some donors at each locus, association tests included only the typed subset. A later genetic analysis associated a missense DCLRE1C variant with V-gene and J-gene trimming of TCR beta chains, and an independent cohort replicated the association. An earlier analysis of around 540 of the donors showed that most TCR beta V segments appeared in productive rearrangements either about 90% or about 30% of the time, which broadly matched IMGT annotations. The cohort was sequenced for TCR beta chains only, and without alpha or paired-chain data the features that could be detected were limited. In vitro tests confirmed that a few of the cytomegalovirus-associated TCR beta chains recognize cytomegalovirus antigens. In both the original and validation cohorts, the classifier was reported to diagnose cytomegalovirus status with high specificity and sensitivity. Linkage disequilibrium might explain the correlated functional status among segregating V segments, but an unknown experimental factor could not be ruled out. In a later analysis, HLA-associated TCR beta chains were found to be more clonally expanded and to have lower generation probabilities than equally common non-associated chains. According to a later analysis, parvovirus B19, influenza, CMV and Epstein-Barr virus appeared linked to several top co-occurrence clusters. Most CMV-associated TCR beta chains appeared to be HLA-restricted in a later analysis, and the HLA associations seemed to be driven largely by CMV exposure. When HLA alleles, especially DR and DQ, strongly co-occurred, TCR associations were difficult to assign to individual alleles. Some IMGT-functional V segments, including TRBV6-2 and TRBV6-3, could not be told apart with the 87-base-pair reads, so those segments were excluded. According to a later analysis, TCR association rates differed among HLA loci, with DRB1 alleles showing the most associated TCRs and HLA-C alleles showing the fewest. Because counts were too low, seventeen rarely observed V segments, including chromosome 9 orphons, were excluded from the earlier analysis of some 540 of the donors. It was suggested by the authors that the approach could potentially be generalized to other disease states and immunological phenotypes. A total of some 180 TCR beta chains were listed by the study as associated with cytomegalovirus. The presence/absence analyses assumed that sequencing depth was roughly uniform across donors, and that assumption may not be true. Specific HLA alleles were associated with roughly 17,000 TCR beta sequences at a false discovery rate of 0.05 in a later analysis. A cluster of highly shared sequence variants was judged likely to represent a technical artifact of the sequencing pipeline. A further reported finding was that TCR beta sequences accurately predicted the HLA-A and HLA-B alleles for most subjects in the first cohort.

Libraries came from the immunoSEQ multiplex PCR assay. For the multiplex PCR, a mixture combining 60 forward primers for TCR Vbeta segments and 13 reverse primers for TCR Jbeta segments was used. The CDR3 region of rearranged TCR beta genes was amplified from genomic DNA by a multiplex PCR assay. On the Illumina HiSeq System, the amplified TCR beta libraries were sequenced as 87-base-pair reads. As for how the authors treated the data: Across the roughly 600 repertoires, a later analysis counted 80 million or so unique TCR beta chains, approximately 12 million of which were shared by at least two donors. To remove PCR and sequencing errors, raw reads were error-corrected and collapsed into unique sequences using a nearest-neighbor algorithm that merged closely related sequences. To assign V, D and J gene segments, CDR3 sequences were aligned to IMGT reference sequences. For a sequence to be retained, at least a six-nucleotide match to both a V gene segment and a J gene segment was required. Rearrangements were classified as productive when the CDR3 lacked stop codons and remained in frame with V and J, and all other rearrangements were classified as non-productive. CDR3 was defined according to IMGT convention as the region running from the second conserved V-encoded cysteine to the conserved J-encoded phenylalanine. In an earlier analysis of 587 of the donors, sequences lacking an unambiguous match to a single V gene segment were excluded. An earlier analysis of some 610 of the donors called V segments functional above 56.7% productive rearrangements and segregating when the between-donor standard deviation exceeded 5%. A statistical classification framework was developed to diagnose cytomegalovirus status using the catalog of TCR beta chain sequences. V and J gene assignment, in a later analysis, came from comparing TCR nucleotide sequences with IMGT/GENE-DB human TR gene sequences. A later analysis assigned CDR3 sequences and most-parsimonious VDJ recombination scenarios with the TCRdist pipeline. A later analysis defined each TCR beta chain by its CDR3 amino acid sequence plus V-gene family, and excluded reads lacking a unique V-gene family. A later analysis removed several hundred highly shared, low-generation-probability nucleotide sequences to deal with suspected cross-contamination and a sequencing artifact. For each public chain, a later analysis derived a clonal expansion index from normalized ranks of inferred template counts within each repertoire. A later analysis computed generation probabilities with a VDJ recombination model fitted to out-of-frame rearrangements, and checked the results against IGoR. Hypergeometric tests were used in a later analysis to score TCR-TCR, TCR-HLA and TCR-CMV co-occurrence, with a repertoire-size bias correction applied to the TCR pairs. False discovery rates were estimated in a later analysis by permuting HLA or CMV assignments 20 times. A later analysis grouped co-occurring TCRs with DBSCAN, adding TCRdist sequence similarity when clustering within HLA-allele-positive subsets. Repertoires with fewer than 30,000 or more than 120,000 public chains, plus five repertoires with anomalous nucleotide sharing, were excluded from co-occurrence clustering. TCRdb holds this immuneACCESS table with in-frame rearrangements only. Some clones are missing; in checked studies, unresolved V genes explain under half, and the rest has no known cause. V, J and clone size reflect that table, while D and trimming were determined from the DNA. Across this sample there are about 300,000 clones, with 75% to 90% seen only once. Together, the top ten hold 3.5% to 4.5% of the sample.

The cohort consisted of 666 healthy bone marrow donors. Cohort members were all nominally healthy when sampled, although unrecorded immune exposures were likely present. The donor was CMV seropositive and was included in the group of 270 or so seropositive cohort members. Every donor gave a peripheral blood sample, and the peripheral blood mononuclear cells from that sample were used for TCR beta sequencing. Genomic DNA was extracted from the blood cell samples with the Qiagen DNeasy Blood Extraction Kit. V lost 5 bases and J lost 0 bases, and the count of bases not matched to a germline gene is 7. From cysteine to phenylalanine, the CDR3 is 15 amino acids long. Only the CDR3 portion is preserved as DNA: 45 bases, with reading frame beginning at the first base. Based on the germline V gene (reference sequence), the CDR1 and CDR2 sequences are MNHEY and SMNVEV. Turning to this clone: Its recognized antigen is unknown. Per-base quality was not reported, and no clone a single base away is much larger than it.

The sequence joins TRBV27 to TRBJ2-7, with 7 bases matching TRBD1. Input material: PBMCs. This clonotype was obtained from a man aged 35 to 55 in good health and CMV-seropositive. DNA sequence: TGTGCCAGCAGTGGCCGGGACAGAGTCTCCTACGAGCAGTACTTC. This sequence encodes CASSGRDRVSYEQYF.